This T cell receptor beta chain came from a study of early T cells in non-severe SARS-CoV-2 infection. Study at large: Sequencing of bulk RNA from unsorted whole blood was done, without chain pairing.

Molecules of cDNA were individually given unique molecular identifiers that were attached to them. TCRdb used MiXCR to reprocess the 5' RACE reads, holding one entry per CDR3 protein. Among tens of thousands of distinct CDR3 sequences listed, 9.3% were seen once. Germline-derived CDR1 and CDR2 are SQVTM and ANQGSEA. With 1 base clipped from V and 2 bases from J, the junction kept 8 bases outside the gene matches. The CDR3 extends over 16 amino acids. Findings of the study overall: VDJdb-based matching was biased toward anti-spike CD8 responses and missed private and CD4 specificities.

About this clonotype: Its antigen remains unidentified.

The sequencing input was whole blood. The sequence came from an adult who was a healthcare worker with PCR-confirmed SARS-CoV-2 infection or an uninfected control (not recorded which). The J gene is TRBJ2-3, the V gene TRBV29-1; TRBD1 agrees at 8 bases. The CDR3: CSVEGPETGDTDTQYF. The CDR3 coding sequence is TGCAGCGTTGAAGGTCCCGAGACAGGGGACACAGATACGCAGTATTTT.